Below are 26 T cell receptor beta chains sequenced from a single sample in a study of tumor-infiltrating lymphocytes in primary liver carcinoma. Unsorted whole blood served as the source of blood RNA, and germline DNA was extracted as well. TCR beta cDNA came from roughly 550 ng total RNA, primed with a constant-region primer. Sequencing libraries for TCR beta derived from three nested multiplex PCR rounds that used slightly modified ARM-PCR. Use of TRBV1-TRBV30 forward primers with a C-beta reverse primer characterized the first two PCR rounds, which lasted around 10 cycles each. TCRdb passed the multiplex PCR reads through MiXCR, listing each CDR3 protein once. The top ten hold approximately 17% of the sample, which has 310,000 or so distinct CDR3 sequences, approximately 58% seen once. Sequencing was done on a sample of peripheral blood. The receptors were sampled from a woman in her thirties with primary liver carcinoma and hepatitis B virus infection.

V is TRBV4-2 and J is TRBJ2-5; TRBD2 matches 12 bases. V was clipped by 0 bases and J by 5 bases; unmatched bases: 7. CDR1 is LGHNA, CDR2 YNFKEQ, per germline. CDR3 length equals 17 residues. CDR3 protein: CASSQDMTSGSRETQYF. CDR3 nucleotides: TGTGCCAGCAGCCAAGATATGACTAGCGGGAGTCGTGAGACCCAGTACTTC.

This clonotype was recorded only once. The junction differs from germline at one of its ends, possibly a read error. This chain uses TRBV6-2 or TRBV6-3 with TRBJ2-6; D gene unclear. Looked up from germline, CDR1 is MNHEY and CDR2 is SVGEGT. The CDR3 loop spans 13 amino acids. The CDR3 DNA is TGTACCAGCCGGCGAGCTGGGGCCAACGTCCTGACTTTC. Protein: CTSRRAGANVLTF.

In this sample, this clonotype turned up a few times. The gene calls are TRBV12-3 or TRBV12-4 and TRBJ2-1, with D perhaps TRBD2 (6 bases). Trimming took off 4 bases at V and 9 bases at J, with 16 bases between the two ends. The CDR3 covers 14 residues. DNA for the CDR3: TGTGCCAGCAGTTCTTCCGGGACTTTCCGTGAGCAGTTCTTC. It yields the protein CASSSSGTFREQFF.

With regard to this clonotype: The junction shows a germline mismatch at one end, possibly a read error. The V gene is TRBV29-1, the J gene TRBJ2-1; 14 nucleotides match TRBD2. Germline V gene sequence: CDR1 SQVTM, CDR2 ANQGSEA. The CDR3 totals 17 residues. Here the CDR3 DNA reads TGCAGCGTTGACGGGACTAGCGGGAGCGGCTCCTACAATGAGCTGTTCTTT. Its protein product is CSVDGTSGSGSYNELFF.

This clonotype was found a few times. The chain links TRBV6-5 to TRBJ2-1; unclear D gene. The CDR3 totals 11 residues. V lost 6 bases, J lost 8 bases, and 8 bases lay in between. Germline CDR1 and CDR2: MNHEY and SVGAGI. Written as DNA, the CDR3 is TGTGCCAGCAGGAACCTCGATGAGCAGTTCTTC. This sequence encodes CASRNLDEQFF.

V usage is TRBV20-1 and J usage is TRBJ2-1; 12 bases are a match to TRBD2. The CDR3 is made up of 15 amino acids. V trimming: 1 base; J trimming: 9 bases; junction bases outside the gene matches: 7. Germline-derived CDR1 and CDR2 are DFQATT and SNEGSKA (reference sequence). CDR3 nucleotides: TGCAGTGCTAGAGGGACTAGCGGGAATGATATTGAGCAGTTCTTC. It encodes CSARGTSGNDIEQFF.

In its sample, this clonotype was seen many times. This chain links TRBV29-1 with TRBJ2-1, with D hard to call. Germline lookup yields CDR1 SQVTM and CDR2 ANQGSEA. This CDR3 region has 12 residues. The V end was cut by 5 bases, the J end by 6 bases, with 11 bases between. This chain's CDR3 is CSVRHQSNEQFF. The CDR3, as DNA: TGCAGCGTTCGACACCAGTCCAATGAGCAGTTCTTC.

Worth noting for this clonotype: Sequence at one end of the junction differs from germline and may be a read error. The genes are TRBV11-3 and TRBJ2-3; TRBD1 might be the D (5 bases). The CDR3 loop spans 16 amino acids. In germline, CDR1 is SGHNT, CDR2 YENEEA. CDR3 coding DNA: TGTGCCAGCGGCTTAGACAGCGAGAATATAACAGATATGCAGTATTTT. Translated: CASGLDSENITDMQYF.

With regard to this clonotype: At one end the junction does not follow the germline gene, possibly because of a read error. The rearrangement uses TRBV4-1 and TRBJ2-5; the D gene is possibly TRBD2 (5 bases). The CDR3 covers 15 residues. Looked up from germline, CDR1 is MGHRA and CDR2 is YSYEKL. The CDR3 here is CSSSHDSGYQETQYF. The DNA for the CDR3 is TGCTCCAGCAGCCATGACTCGGGGTACCAAGAGACCCAGTACTTC.

This chain joins TRBV12-3 or TRBV12-4 and TRBJ2-3; 7 nucleotides align to TRBD1. The CDR3 extends over 16 amino acids. The junction had 8 bases not matched to a gene; V was cut back by 5 bases and J by 0 bases. The CDR3, as DNA: TGTGCCAGCAGTCCTGACAGGGATCTTAGCACAGATACGCAGTATTTT. It yields the protein CASSPDRDLSTDTQYF.

As to this clonotype: One end of the junction does not line up with germline, which may come from a read error. This chain joins TRBV13 and TRBJ2-7; 7 bases align to TRBD1. Germline CDR1 and CDR2: PRHDT and FYEKMQ (reference sequence). The CDR3 has 16 residues. The CDR3 coding sequence is TGTGCCAGCAGCTTAGCCCGCCGGGACAGCTCCTACGGGCAGTACTTC. Encoded protein: CASSLARRDSSYGQYF.

Only a few counts were recorded for this clonotype. V usage is TRBV7-9 and J usage is TRBJ2-3, with D unclear. Looked up from germline, CDR1 is SEHNR and CDR2 is FQNEAQ (reference sequence). V was trimmed by 8 bases and J by 3 bases, leaving 3 bases between them. The CDR3 has 10 amino acids. CDR3 in amino acids: CASGTDTQYF. The CDR3 DNA reads TGTGCCAGCGGGACAGATACGCAGTATTTT.

In the case of this clonotype: A read error may account for a junction end that differs from germline. The chain uses TRBV30 and TRBJ2-5; perhaps TRBD1 as D (6 bases). Germline CDR1 and CDR2: GTSNPN and SVGIG (reference sequence). The CDR3 totals 13 residues. The CDR3 protein is CAWTNQGIETKYF. Here the CDR3 DNA reads TGTGCCTGGACCAATCAGGGGATTGAGACCAAGTACTTC. The full variable domain, its missing parts supplied by reference TRBV30 and TRBJ2-5, is SQTIHQWPATLVQPVGSPLSLECTVEGTSNPNLYWYRQAAGRGLQLLFYSVGIGQISSEVPQNLSASRPQDRQFILSSKKLLLSDSGFYLCAWTNQGIETKYFGPGTRLLVL.

Comment on this clonotype: An end of the junction differs from the germline gene, which may be a read error. This rearrangement joins TRBV6-1 to TRBJ2-1; 7 nucleotides agree with TRBD2. Germline loops: CDR1 MNHNS, CDR2 SASEGT. This CDR3 is built from 15 residues. The CDR3 region is CANSVERGAYNEQFF. The CDR3 DNA reads as TGTGCCAACAGTGTCGAGCGGGGTGCCTACAATGAGCAGTTCTTC.

As to this clonotype: This CDR3 is missing its conserved last phenylalanine or tryptophan, likely due to a read error. V is TRBV12-3 or TRBV12-4 and J is TRBJ2-7; the D gene is possibly TRBD2 (5 bases). V was pared by 3 bases and J by 6 bases, with 9 bases between. The CDR3 extends over 12 amino acids. The CDR3 loop reads CASSFRGFEQYY. The CDR3 bases are TGTGCCAGCAGTTTTAGAGGGTTCGAGCAGTACTAC.

In the case of this clonotype: One end of the junction does not line up with germline, which may come from a read error. V is TRBV11-2 and J is TRBJ2-5; the D gene could be TRBD1 or TRBD2 (5 bases each). This CDR3 comprises 17 residues. Per the germline V gene, CDR1 is SGHAT and CDR2 is FQNNGV. In nucleotides, the CDR3 is TGCACCAGCAGCTTAAACTCCGGGGCCGAAACCCAAGAGACCCAGTACTTC. It encodes CTSSLNSGAETQETQYF.

The chain is built from TRBV18 and TRBJ2-7; 10 positions match TRBD2. Germline CDR1 and CDR2: KGHSH and LQKENI. The CDR3 has 14 residues. The V and J ends lost 5 bases and 4 bases, in that order; junction bases with no gene match: 5. CDR3 DNA sequence: TGTGCCAGCTCAAAAGCGGGAGGGCAGTACGAGCAGTACTTC. Its protein product is CASSKAGGQYEQYF.

A note on this clonotype: A much larger clone sits a single nucleotide away, making a read error possible. The chain has TRBV5-5 and TRBJ2-2; D uncertain. V was shortened by 7 bases and J by 4 bases, with 11 bases between the two germline ends. CDR3 size: 13 residues. Per the germline V gene, CDR1 is SGHKS and CDR2 is YYEKEE (reference sequence). The CDR3 protein is CASGQHTTGELFF. For the CDR3, the DNA is TGTGCCAGCGGCCAACACACCACCGGGGAGCTGTTTTTT.

The chain couples TRBV12-3 or TRBV12-4 to TRBJ2-7; D is undetermined. The V end was cut by 7 bases, the J end by 0 bases, with 13 bases between. This CDR3 is built from 14 residues. CDR3 protein: CASTLDINSYEQYF. CDR3 DNA sequence: TGTGCCAGCACCCTCGACATCAACTCCTACGAGCAGTACTTC.

As to this clonotype: It may be a read error: a sequence one base away is much more abundant. In this CDR3 the conserved last residue, phenylalanine or tryptophan, is missing, so a read error is likely. The rearrangement joins TRBV12-3 or TRBV12-4 to TRBJ1-5; D uncertain. The CDR3 is 15 amino acids. V lost 6 bases and J lost 5, with 17 bases in between. The CDR3 spells CASRAGIGVHQPQHY. In DNA form, the CDR3 reads TGTGCCAGCAGGGCGGGCATAGGAGTACATCAGCCCCAGCATTAT.

This clonotype was detected a few times. The chain is built from TRBV11-2 and TRBJ2-7; no definite D call. The CDR3 has 15 amino acids. V lost 5 bases, J lost 1 base, and 15 bases lay in between. Germline lookup yields CDR1 SGHAT and CDR2 FQNNGV. CDR3 sequence reads: CASSLSVGISYEQYF. In DNA form, the CDR3 reads TGTGCCAGCAGCCTATCTGTGGGAATATCCTACGAGCAGTACTTC.

Note on this clonotype: The junction does not match germline at one end; this may be a read error. The rearrangement joins TRBV30 to TRBJ2-1; 10 bases line up with TRBD2. The CDR3 runs 13 residues. The germline V gene has CDR1 GTSNPN and CDR2 SVGIG (reference sequence). The CDR3 loop is CDWGWTSGTEQFF. Here the CDR3 DNA reads TGTGACTGGGGTTGGACTAGCGGCACTGAGCAGTTCTTC.

This clonotype was observed many times. The chain links TRBV11-2 to TRBJ2-5; maybe TRBD1 (6 bases). Germline V lookup: CDR1 SGHAT, CDR2 FQNNGV. This CDR3 contains 15 residues. Trimming took 0 bases from V and 1 from J, leaving 9 bases between them. This CDR3 is CASSLEGRGQETQYF. The DNA for the CDR3 is TGTGCCAGCAGCTTAGAGGGCAGGGGCCAAGAGACCCAGTACTTC.

Details on this clonotype: A read error may account for a junction end that differs from germline. The chain uses TRBV11-3 and TRBJ2-6; D is possibly TRBD1 (5 bases). The CDR3 length is 17 residues. The germline gives CDR1 SGHNT, CDR2 YENEEA. Here the CDR3 reads CASGRGKGISGVNVLTF. The CDR3 region has the DNA TGTGCCAGCGGAAGGGGAAAAGGGATCTCTGGGGTCAACGTCCTGACTTTC.

V usage is TRBV5-4 and J usage is TRBJ2-3; TRBD2 matches 8 bases. Trimming took 4 bases from V and 2 from J; bases not matched to a gene: 9. This CDR3 spans 16 amino acids. CDR1 is SGHNT and CDR2 is YYREEE in the germline V gene (reference sequence). The CDR3 protein is CASSNLGRAITDTQYF. CDR3 DNA sequence: TGTGCCAGCAGCAACCTCGGGAGGGCCATCACAGATACGCAGTATTTT.

As regards this clonotype: This clone may be a read error of a much larger clone one base away. The chain uses TRBV6-2 or TRBV6-3 and TRBJ2-7; weak D call: TRBD1 (6 bases). The germline V gene has CDR1 MNHEY and CDR2 SVGEGT. Between the trimmed V and J ends, which lost 6 bases and 0 bases, there was a span of 12 bases. The CDR3 covers 14 residues. The CDR3 here is CASRPLDSSYEQYF. CDR3 bases: TGTGCCAGCAGGCCCCTGGACAGCTCCTACGAGCAGTACTTC.